This T cell receptor beta chain was retrieved from a study of T cells after yellow fever vaccination. Study-wide context: Fractions containing few cells were prepared with SMART-Seq v4 Ultra Low Input.

As concerns this clonotype: Its antigen is still unknown.

Findings of the study overall: A weaker but faster secondary response was observed, peaking on day 5 versus 15.

CDR1 and CDR2 from the germline V gene are LNHNV and YYDKDF (reference sequence). The CDR3 length is 16 residues. Trimming left V 9 bases short and J 4 bases short, with 25 bases between. The authors made TCR cDNA by 5'RACE template switching, adding a universal primer site and UMIs. TCRdb fed the 5' RACE reads into MiXCR, producing one record per CDR3 protein. Among approximately 510,000 distinct CDR3 sequences listed, 21% were seen once. The rearrangement links TRBV15 to TRBJ2-7; D gene ambiguous. Sequencing was performed on PBMCs, taken about 21 days after the first yellow fever vaccination. The receptor was derived from a man younger than 35 who received the YFV17D yellow fever vaccine. The CDR3 loop is CATGWVEGSLPYEQYF. The CDR3 nucleotides read TGTGCCACTGGGTGGGTTGAAGGTTCTCTACCGTACGAGCAGTACTTC.